Following are 22 T cell receptor beta chains from one sample sequenced in a study of technical replicates of blood from a few donors. Libraries were prepared by immunoSEQ multiplex PCR; TCRdb keeps only in-frame clonotypes and omits some of them. The sample yields about 100,000 clones, 85% to 95% seen once. What was sequenced was T cells isolated from PBMCs. These receptors originate from a human donor in good health.

This chain uses TRBV6-5 with TRBJ2-2; D not resolved. Germline values: CDR1 MNHEY, CDR2 SVGAGI. This CDR3 comprises 14 residues. V was clipped by 3 bases and J by 5 bases, with 10 bases between them. CDR3 loop: CASSYPGRTGELFF. The CDR3 DNA reads TGTGCCAGCAGTTATCCGGGTCGAACCGGGGAGCTGTTTTTT.

The CDR3 nucleotides are TGCAGCGTCACAGGGGGATACGAGCAGTACTTC. The encoded protein is CSVTGGYEQYF. The chain combines TRBV29-1 with TRBJ2-7, with 8 bases lining up with TRBD1. J was trimmed by 4 bases and V by 6 bases; bases with no gene match: 2. CDR3 length: 11 amino acids. Per the germline V gene, CDR1 is SQVTM and CDR2 is ANQGSEA.

V and J are TRBV14 and TRBJ1-1; D remains ambiguous. Germline V CDR1 and CDR2: SGHDN, FVKESK. The CDR3 consists of 15 residues. Trimming stripped 0 bases from V and 0 bases from J, with 8 bases between. The CDR3 loop reads CASSQEAFLNTEAFF. For the CDR3, the DNA is TGTGCCAGCAGCCAAGAGGCTTTTCTGAACACTGAAGCTTTCTTT.

The V and J genes are TRBV29-1 and TRBJ1-5, with unresolved D. Germline V gene lookup returns CDR1 SQVTM and CDR2 ANQGSEA. V lost 6 bases and J lost 4, with 13 bases in between. This CDR3 spans 13 amino acids. The CDR3 region is CSVRPTVNQPQHF. CDR3 coding DNA: TGCAGCGTCCGGCCGACTGTGAATCAGCCCCAGCATTTT.

The sample holds one count of this clone. The gene calls are TRBV29-1 and TRBJ2-3; TRBD1 agrees at 7 bases. V lost 2 bases to trimming and J lost 4 bases; unmatched junction nucleotides: 3. The CDR3 extends over 13 amino acids. Per germline, CDR1 SQVTM and CDR2 ANQGSEA. The CDR3 reads CSVELTGSDTQYF. DNA of the CDR3: TGCAGCGTTGAACTGACAGGGTCAGATACGCAGTATTTT.

This clone was detected once. Other DNA sequences in this specimen translate into the identical CDR3. The rearrangement links TRBV18 to TRBJ2-7, with 9 bases lining up with TRBD2. Germline V gene data show CDR1 as KGHSH and CDR2 as LQKENI. This CDR3 spans 14 amino acids. V was clipped by 0 bases and J by 4 bases; unmatched bases: 1. The CDR3, as DNA: TGTGCCAGCTCACCACCTAGCGGGAGTTACGAGCAGTACTTC. Its protein product is CASSPPSGSYEQYF.

The rearrangement joins TRBV4-2 to TRBJ2-2; tentatively, D is TRBD2 (6 bases). Looked up from germline, CDR1 is LGHNA and CDR2 is YNFKEQ. CDR3 length equals 17 residues. V was cut by 3 bases and J by 6 bases, with 20 bases left in between. The CDR3 protein is CASSHIGTLDFSGELFF. The DNA for the CDR3 is TGTGCCAGCAGCCACATCGGGACTCTCGACTTTTCCGGGGAGCTGTTTTTT.

DNA for the CDR3: TGTGCCAGCAGCCTCGAGACAGATACGCAGTATTTT. It translates to CASSLETDTQYF. The genes are TRBV14 and TRBJ2-3; D remains ambiguous. Germline V CDR1 and CDR2: SGHDN, FVKESK. This CDR3 region has 12 residues. V gave up 4 bases and J gave up 3 bases, with 5 bases separating them.

The rearrangement links TRBV28 to TRBJ2-5; tentative D call: TRBD2 (5 bases). The germline V and J ends were trimmed by 6 bases and 3 bases, with 20 bases remaining between them. The CDR3 is made up of 16 amino acids. The germline gives CDR1 MDHEN, CDR2 SYDVKM. The CDR3 protein is CASSLLGGLREETQYF. As DNA, the CDR3 is TGTGCCAGCAGCCTCCTGGGCGGGTTGAGAGAAGAGACCCAGTACTTC.

V usage is TRBV7-2 and J usage is TRBJ2-1; the match to TRBD1 covers 10 bases. The ends lost 5 bases at V and 4 bases at J; junction bases unmatched: 5. The CDR3 is made up of 15 amino acids. Germline V gene lookup returns CDR1 SGHTA and CDR2 FQGNSA. CDR3 DNA: TGTGCCAGCAGCGTCGACAGGGGGCTATACAATGAGCAGTTCTTC. Residues: CASSVDRGLYNEQFF. Filled out from reference TRBV7-2 and TRBJ2-1, the complete variable domain reads GAGVSQSPSNKVTEKGKDVELRCDPISGHTALYWYRQSLGQGLEFLIYFQGNSAPDKSGLPSDRFSAERTGGSVSTLTIQRTQQEDSAVYLCASSVDRGLYNEQFFGPGTRLTVL.

This clone was picked up a small number of times. V gene TRBV27 combines with J gene TRBJ1-4; D unclear. The ends were cut back, 6 bases at V and 5 bases at J, with 13 bases in the middle. The CDR3 totals 14 residues. CDR1 MNHEY and CDR2 SMNVEV come from the germline V gene (reference sequence). CDR3 nucleotides: TGTGCCAGCAGCATCGGTGGGCTGAATGAAAAACTGTTTTTT. It encodes CASSIGGLNEKLFF.

DNA for the CDR3: TGTGCCAGTAGTATTGCCCTTAGCGGGAGTCCCTCCTACGAGCAGTACTTC. It is translated as CASSIALSGSPSYEQYF. The chain recombines TRBV19 with TRBJ2-7; 9 bases fit TRBD2. The CDR3 contains 17 residues. The germline gives CDR1 LNHDA, CDR2 SQIVND (reference sequence). With V trimmed by 3 bases and J by 0 bases, 9 bases remained unmatched. The whole variable domain, remainder taken from reference TRBV19 and TRBJ2-7, is DGGITQSPKYLFRKEGQNVTLSCEQNLNHDAMYWYRQDPGQGLRLIYYSQIVNDFQKGDIAEGYSVSREKKESFPLTVTSAQKNPTAFYLCASSIALSGSPSYEQYFGPGTRLTVT.

V and J are TRBV4-2 and TRBJ2-1; maybe TRBD1 (6 bases). The germline V gene has CDR1 LGHNA and CDR2 YNFKEQ. The ends were cut back, 0 bases at V and 0 bases at J, with 12 bases in the middle. The CDR3 is 17 residues long. CDR3: CASSQDRGGSSYNEQFF. The CDR3 region has the DNA TGTGCCAGCAGCCAAGATCGAGGGGGAAGCTCCTACAATGAGCAGTTCTTC.

This chain joins TRBV19 and TRBJ2-7, with TRBD2 matching over 14 bases. The V gene's germline CDR1 is LNHDA and CDR2 SQIVND (reference sequence). The CDR3 has 16 amino acids. Unmatched junction bases numbered 7, after V lost 2 bases and J lost 7 bases. The CDR3 sequence is CASSISVTSGRVEQYF. The DNA of the CDR3 is TGTGCCAGTAGTATATCCGTGACTAGCGGGAGGGTTGAGCAGTACTTC.

The chain employs TRBV7-3 and TRBJ2-5; D is unresolved. V lost 2 bases, J lost 1 base, and 8 bases lay in between. The CDR3 runs 14 residues. Germline CDR1 SGHTA, CDR2 FQGTGA. The CDR3 bases are TGTGCCAGCAGCTTAGGAGTAAGCCAAGAGACCCAGTACTTC. Amino acids: CASSLGVSQETQYF.

The chain links TRBV4-1 to TRBJ2-7; 9 bases align to TRBD1. Germline loops: CDR1 MGHRA, CDR2 YSYEKL. The CDR3 spans 16 residues. The ends lost 0 bases at V and 7 bases at J; junction bases unmatched: 10. The CDR3 DNA reads as TGCGCCAGCAGCCAAGATGCGGGACAGGGAGTTTTGGAGCAGTACTTC. Residues: CASSQDAGQGVLEQYF.

This clone showed up just once. The chain combines TRBV19 with TRBJ1-1, with D tentatively TRBD1 (6 bases). Trimming left V 1 base short and J 4 bases short, with 10 bases between. This CDR3 comprises 14 residues. CDR1 is LNHDA and CDR2 is SQIVND in the germline V gene (reference sequence). DNA for the CDR3: TGTGCCAGTAGTATAGTCCCAGGGGCCACTGAAGCTTTCTTT. Its protein product is CASSIVPGATEAFF.

The chain joins TRBV4-1 to TRBJ2-1; 12 bases map to TRBD2. The CDR3 is 16 residues long. CDR1 and CDR2 from the germline V gene are MGHRA and YSYEKL. Trimming removed 1 base from V and 10 bases from J; junction bases left unmatched: 8. Written as DNA, the CDR3 is TGCGCCAGCAGCCAAGTTAGGACTAGCGGGATCCAGGAGCAGTTCTTC. Its protein product is CASSQVRTSGIQEQFF.

This chain links TRBV5-1 with TRBJ1-3; unclear D gene. CDR3 length equals 15 residues. The germline V gene has CDR1 SGHRS and CDR2 YFSETQ. Trimming stripped 0 bases from V and 0 bases from J, with 7 bases between. The CDR3 DNA is TGCGCCAGCAGCTTGGCGTCCAGCTCTGGAAACACCATATATTTT. This gives the protein CASSLASSSGNTIYF. Variable domain in full (rest from reference TRBV5-1 and TRBJ1-3): KAGVTQTPRYLIKTRGQQVTLSCSPISGHRSVSWYQQTPGQGLQFLFEYFSETQRNKGNFPGRFSGRQFSNSRSEMNVSTLELGDSALYLCASSLASSSGNTIYFGEGSWLTVV.

V and J are TRBV30 and TRBJ2-3, with TRBD2 matching 9 bases. The CDR3 totals 14 residues. Germline V gene data show CDR1 as GTSNPN and CDR2 as SVGIG (reference sequence). V shed 4 bases, J shed 0 bases, and the junction held 2 bases outside the gene matches. The DNA for the CDR3 is TGTGCCTGGACTAGCGGGATTAGCACAGATACGCAGTATTTT. It yields the protein CAWTSGISTDTQYF. The complete variable domain, with remaining parts taken from reference TRBV30 and TRBJ2-3, reads SQTIHQWPATLVQPVGSPLSLECTVEGTSNPNLYWYRQAAGRGLQLLFYSVGIGQISSEVPQNLSASRPQDRQFILSSKKLLLSDSGFYLCAWTSGISTDTQYFGPGTRLTVL.

This chain uses TRBV10-1 with TRBJ2-3; 9 bases fit TRBD2. CDR3 size: 15 residues. V lost 8 bases, J lost 1 base, and 7 bases stayed unmatched. CDR1 is WNHNN, CDR2 SYGVQD, per germline (reference sequence). The CDR3 here is CASALAGDGTDTQYF. The CDR3 nucleotides are TGCGCCAGCGCTTTAGCGGGAGACGGCACAGATACGCAGTATTTT.

This clone has a single count. The V call is TRBV11-3, the J call TRBJ1-1, with D uncertain. V was pared by 1 base and J by 1 base, with 19 bases between. There are 18 residues in the CDR3. The germline V gene encodes CDR1 SGHNT and CDR2 YENEEA. The CDR3 spells CASSLGRIERVKNTEAFF. The CDR3 nucleotides read TGTGCCAGCAGCTTAGGGAGAATCGAGAGGGTCAAGAACACTGAAGCTTTCTTT.